This T cell receptor (beta chain) was captured in a study of T cells in Graves' hyperthyroidism and ophthalmopathy. Study results and limitations: Most thyroid-expanded clonotypes above 0.001 were also found in blood.

Authors of the study amplified TCR beta CDR3 regions from RNA transcripts. The HTBI primer set drove a first-round RT-PCR of the TCR CDR3. Each CDR3 protein is one row after TCRdb ran MiXCR on the multiplex PCR reads. Of approximately 740,000 distinct CDR3 sequences in the sample, around 15% were seen once. This clonotype was observed a few times. The antigen is unknown. Among the patients, aged 18 to 65, hyperthyroidism was newly diagnosed and had lasted under 2 months. Researchers barred patients who had uncontrolled infection, other autoimmune disease, pregnancy or lactation. Germline trimming cut 4 bases from V and 3 bases from J; bases unmatched to any gene: 0. This CDR3 is 13 amino acids long. CDR1 MNHEY and CDR2 SVGAGI come from the germline V gene.

Sequenced input: blood. The chain carries TRBV6-5 and TRBJ1-3; 7 positions match TRBD1. The TCR originated in a woman aged 18-29 years with Graves' hyperthyroidism. Here the CDR3 DNA reads TGTGCCAGCAGTTGGACAGGTGGAAACACCATATATTTT. It is translated as CASSWTGGNTIYF.